The TCR beta chain described here comes from a study of T cells in Graves' hyperthyroidism and ophthalmopathy. The CDR3 runs 15 residues. Germline V gives CDR1 ENHRY, CDR2 SYGVKD. The V and J ends lost 4 bases and 6 bases, in that order; junction bases with no gene match: 1. This sample holds PBMCs from 8 to 10 ml fresh peripheral blood. The TCR beta CDR3 regions underwent amplification using RNA transcripts as the source. A set of HTBI primers served as the primers for a first-round RT-PCR of the TCR CDR3. MiXCR, run by TCRdb on the multiplex PCR reads, gives a single entry per CDR3 protein. The table includes about 720,000 distinct CDR3 sequences, 16% detected once. Study observations and caveats: Ophthalmopathy, which appeared later, was predicted by the model a median around 6.5 months before onset.

This clonotype was found many times. The antigen is unknown. The receptor comes from a man between 18 and 29 years old with Graves' hyperthyroidism. The chain carries TRBV10-3 and TRBJ2-1; 15 positions match TRBD2. The sample was blood. This chain's CDR3 is CAISGGLAGGNEQFF. The CDR3 bases are TGTGCCATCAGTGGGGGACTAGCGGGAGGCAATGAGCAGTTCTTC.